This T cell receptor beta chain comes out of a study of shared clonotypes between healthy human individuals. Overall study context: Sampling drew on donors who were a couple of women and a few men aged 18 to 49. Study-wide findings and caveats: Memory subsets had estimated richness that was generally smaller than that of naive subsets.

Germline assignment: CDR1 KGHSH and CDR2 LQKENI. The V end lost 1 base, the J end lost 5 bases, and 9 bases lay between the germline ends. CDR3 length: 13 residues. As for this clone: Its target is not known.

Deep level was the assay's run setting. Using around 180 ng DNA, approximately 30,000 T cell genomes, the sorted-subset replicate PCRs were run. Profiled with immunoSEQ multiplex PCR; TCRdb holds only in-frame clones, not every one. This table holds 550,000 to 800,000 clones, around 72% found once. The sequence was obtained from a woman aged 25-40 years in good health. What was sequenced was memory CD4+ T cells sorted from blood. Indicated subset: CD45RA-negative fraction. The V call is TRBV18, the J call TRBJ2-7; tentatively, D is TRBD2 (7 bases). CDR3 region: CASSPRGGDEQYF. CDR3 DNA: TGTGCCAGCTCACCACGGGGGGGCGACGAGCAGTACTTC.